This T cell receptor beta chain was sequenced for a study of blood T cell repertoires in COVID-19. Study context: Acute and convalescent COVID-19 specimens originated in the United States, Italy and Spain. The cDNA or gDNA used as material had been derived from T cells, B-cell-depleted T cells, or PBMCs.

Authors' processing steps: Estimated nucleated cell counts came from reference gene primer amplification. Clones were read by immunoSEQ multiplex PCR, and TCRdb kept only the in-frame ones, dropping some. From that table come the V and J calls and clone size; the DNA was used to work out D and trimming. The sample consists of 310,000 or so clones, around 90% of them appearing once. The CDR3 is 13 residues long. In germline, CDR1 is SNHLY, CDR2 FYNNEI. The ends lost 5 bases at V and 6 bases at J; junction bases unmatched: 5. Sequenced input: peripheral blood. The rearrangement uses TRBV2 and TRBJ2-3; 7 bases match TRBD2. This clonotype was sampled from a man aged 18 to 29 who had recovered from COVID-19. The CDR3 DNA reads as TGTGCCAGCAGTACGGGGGGTTCGGATACGCAGTATTTT. Protein: CASSTGGSDTQYF.